This T cell receptor (beta chain) was retrieved from a study of Ad26.COV2.S vaccination and SARS-CoV-2 variants. Background on the study: Donor joined the COV1001 Ad26.COV2.S trial arm.

Regarding treatment: some 20 received Ad26.COV2.S at low or high dose, single or two shots; roughly five received placebo; per-sample allocation not given. At day 63 after the first vaccine or placebo injection, samples were drawn. This CDR3 has 12 amino acids. Looked up from germline, CDR1 is SGHTA and CDR2 is FQGNSA. V was pared by 3 bases and J by 6 bases, with 9 bases between. Measured with immunoSEQ multiplex PCR; TCRdb has only the in-frame clones, and not every one. The repertoire has about 240,000 clones, around nine tenths of them found once; the top ten carry about 10%. This clonotype was sampled from a person between 18 and 60 years old who received the Ad26.COV2.S COVID-19 vaccine or a placebo. Sequenced material: peripheral blood, taken in a trial of Ad26.COV2.S vaccine versus placebo. This sequence joins TRBV7-2 and TRBJ2-7; D tentatively reads TRBD1 or TRBD2 (6 bases each). The CDR3 DNA reads as TGTGCCAGCAGCTTGGGGGGCCTCGAGCAGTACTTC. Protein product: CASSLGGLEQYF.